These T cell receptor beta chains were read from a single sample in a study of T-cell reconstitution after alpha-beta-depleted transplantation in children. TCRdb itself ran the PCR reads through MiXCR, one entry per CDR3 protein. The sample yields roughly 610,000 distinct CDR3 sequences, about 10% seen once. The sample in question was PBMCs from the stem cell graft donor, obtained from the stem cell graft. These receptors all come from a human donor who donated a stem cell graft to a child with acute myeloid leukemia. CDR3s include the opening cysteine and the closing phenylalanine or tryptophan. A D gene is named only where the DNA matches it firmly. Not all rows give a size; the values are once, few, many and, for expanded clones, a class.

cdr3_length,j_call,v_call,clone_size,d_call,cdr3_nt,cdr3_aa
15,TRBJ1-5,TRBV6-1,many,TRBD1,TGTGCCAGCAGTCTAACAGGGGGCGGCAATCAGCCCCAGCATTTT,CASSLTGGGNQPQHF
15,TRBJ2-1,TRBV29-1,many,TRBD2,TGCAGCGTTCGAGATCTAGCGGGTCCCTACAATGAGCAGTTCTTC,CSVRDLAGPYNEQFF
13,TRBJ1-2,TRBV20-1,-,-,TGCAGTGCCCGAGAGGGGGGGCACTATGGCTACACCTTC,CSAREGGHYGYTF
13,TRBJ1-5,TRBV7-3,many,-,TGTGCCAGCAGCTTAACCAGTGGGCAGCCCCAGCATTTT,CASSLTSGQPQHF
15,TRBJ2-1,TRBV7-8,few,-,TGTGCCAGCAGCAGAGGACTGACCGGCTACAATGAGCAGTTCTTC,CASSRGLTGYNEQFF
13,TRBJ2-1,TRBV3-1,few,TRBD2,TGTGCCAGCAGCCAAGGTCGGGAGGGCGCTTTGTTCTTC,CASSQGREGALFF
16,TRBJ2-2,TRBV5-1,-,TRBD1,TGCGCCAGCCCCACCCGGACAGGGACGGACACCGGGGAGCTGTTTTTT,CASPTRTGTDTGELFF
14,TRBJ1-2,TRBV15,-,-,TGTGCCACCAGCAGAGATGTCGGTGATTACGGCTACACCTTC,CATSRDVGDYGYTF
15,TRBJ2-7,TRBV6-2/TRBV6-3,few,-,TGTGCCAGCATCCTATCCGGGACACAGCTCTACGAGCAGTACTTC,CASILSGTQLYEQYF
14,TRBJ1-2,TRBV18,-,-,TGTGCCAGCTCACCATTCGGGGGGGTCCTTGGCTACACCTTC,CASSPFGGVLGYTF
17,TRBJ2-5,TRBV3-1,few,TRBD1,TGTGCCAGCAGCCAAGAGTCCAGGGGGCCTTACCAAGAGACCCAGTACTTC,CASSQESRGPYQETQYF
15,TRBJ1-5,TRBV27,few,TRBD1,TGTGCCAGCAGCCCCGGGACAGTGGGAAATCAGCCCCAGCATTTT,CASSPGTVGNQPQHF
14,TRBJ1-5,TRBV12-3/TRBV12-4,few,-,TGTGCCAGCAGTTTGGCGACAGCTGATCAGCCCCAGCATTTT,CASSLATADQPQHF
15,TRBJ2-2,TRBV4-2,few,-,TGTGCCAGCAGCCAAGGGGTTGGGTCCACCGGGGAGCTGTTTTTT,CASSQGVGSTGELFF
15,TRBJ2-5,TRBV27,few,-,TGTGCCAGCAGTTACCTCAATCAGGGGATTAGGACCCAGTACTTC,CASSYLNQGIRTQYF
14,TRBJ2-5,TRBV6-2/TRBV6-3,-,-,TGTGCCAGCAGTCTAAGGGCAATCCAAGAGACCCAGTACTTC,CASSLRAIQETQYF
12,TRBJ2-7,TRBV12-3/TRBV12-4,many,-,TGTGCCAGCAGTTTAAATAGTGACGAGCAGTACTTC,CASSLNSDEQYF
14,TRBJ2-7,TRBV28,few,TRBD2,TGTGCCAGCAGTGTTAGCGGGAGGACCTACGAGCAGTACTTC,CASSVSGRTYEQYF
16,TRBJ2-2,TRBV20-1,few,-,TGCAGTGCCCCGACATTAGGCGGAACGAACACCGGGGAGCTGTTTTTT,CSAPTLGGTNTGELFF
15,TRBJ2-3,TRBV20-1,few,-,TGCAGTGCTAGAGATTACCGGAATCCCACAGATACGCAGTATTTT,CSARDYRNPTDTQYF
11,TRBJ2-7,TRBV25-1,few,-,TGTGCCAGCAGGAACGTCTACGAGCAGTACTTC,CASRNVYEQYF
12,TRBJ2-1,TRBV7-8,few,-,TGTGCCAGCAGCTCCCGGTGGTACGAGCAGTTCTTC,CASSSRWYEQFF
14,TRBJ2-5,TRBV7-9,-,TRBD2,TGTGCCAGCAGCTTCGGGAGGGCCGTTGAGACCCAGTACTTC,CASSFGRAVETQYF
15,TRBJ2-5,TRBV12-3/TRBV12-4,-,TRBD2,TGTGCCAGCAGCGATGGACTAGCGGGCGGAGAGACCCAGTACTTC,CASSDGLAGGETQYF
15,TRBJ2-1,TRBV4-3,many,TRBD2,TGCGCCAGCAGCCAAGAATTGGCTAGCGGGAGACGGAGGTTCTTC,CASSQELASGRRRFF
15,TRBJ2-1,TRBV7-9,-,-,TGTGCCAGCAGCCTTTTGGGTGGGGGGCGGAGTGAGCAGTTCTTC,CASSLLGGGRSEQFF
12,TRBJ2-3,TRBV10-3,many,-,TGTGCCATCACGGGTAGCGCAGATACGCAGTATTTT,CAITGSADTQYF
12,TRBJ1-5,TRBV21-1,-,-,TGTGCCATCTGTAGCTACAATCAGCCCCAGCATTTT,CAICSYNQPQHF
14,TRBJ2-7,TRBV29-1,once,-,TGCAGCGTCGCTACAACCCGGTGGACCTACGAGCAGTACTTC,CSVATTRWTYEQYF
14,TRBJ2-5,TRBV5-1,-,-,TGCGCCAGCAGGAATCAGGGGGGCCAAGAGACCCAGTACTTC,CASRNQGGQETQYF
14,TRBJ2-7,TRBV20-1,-,-,TGCAGTGCTTTTTGGCGCGGGAAGCCCTACGAGCAGTACTTC,CSAFWRGKPYEQYF
15,TRBJ2-1,TRBV29-1,many,-,TGCAGCGTTGAAGGGGTGGGACGGCCTTACAATGAGCAGTTCTTC,CSVEGVGRPYNEQFF
13,TRBJ2-1,TRBV6-2/TRBV6-3,-,-,TGTGCCAGCAAGGTTCGGGAGTGGGGTGAGCAGTTCTTC,CASKVREWGEQFF
15,TRBJ2-5,TRBV6-2/TRBV6-3,-,-,TGTGCCAGCAGTTACTCAACAGCACCTGGAGCGACCCAGTACTTC,CASSYSTAPGATQYF
15,TRBJ2-7,TRBV7-2,-,-,TGTGCCAGCAGCTTAGCTGCCGAGGGGGGGTACGAGCAGTACTTC,CASSLAAEGGYEQYF
17,TRBJ2-1,TRBV28,few,-,TGTGCCAGCAGTTTTGGGCCGCGGTCTAGCGCTTACAATGAGCAGTTCTTC,CASSFGPRSSAYNEQFF
14,TRBJ2-1,TRBV27,many,-,TGTGCCAGCAGCCTAAGGCAGGGTTACAATGAGCAGTTCTTC,CASSLRQGYNEQFF
14,TRBJ2-1,TRBV10-2,many,-,TGCGCCAGCAGTGAGTCGACGGGATACAATGAGCAGTTCTTC,CASSESTGYNEQFF
13,TRBJ1-1,TRBV7-2,-,-,TGTGCCAGCAGCCGATCAACGGACAATGGAGCTTTCTTT,CASSRSTDNGAFF
15,TRBJ1-1,TRBV29-1,few,-,TGCAGCGTTGCTTTTGGGGGTCGTCTGGGTTTTGAAGCTTTCTTT,CSVAFGGRLGFEAFF
15,TRBJ1-6,TRBV9,-,-,TGTGCCAGCAGCGTAGCACAGGTGGGAAATTCACCCCTCCACTTT,CASSVAQVGNSPLHF